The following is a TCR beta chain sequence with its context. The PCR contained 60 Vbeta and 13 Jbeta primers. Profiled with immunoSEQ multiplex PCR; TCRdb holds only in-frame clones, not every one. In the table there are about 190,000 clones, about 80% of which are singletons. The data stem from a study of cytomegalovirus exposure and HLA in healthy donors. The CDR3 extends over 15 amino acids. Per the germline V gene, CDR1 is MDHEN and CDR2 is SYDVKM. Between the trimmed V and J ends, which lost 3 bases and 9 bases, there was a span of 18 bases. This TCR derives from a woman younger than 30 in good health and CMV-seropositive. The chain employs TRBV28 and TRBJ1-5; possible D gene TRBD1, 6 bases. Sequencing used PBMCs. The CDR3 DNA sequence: TGTGCCAGCAGTTTTTCCGCGACAGGCCGGTGGCCCCAGCATTTT. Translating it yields CASSFSATGRWPQHF.